The entry that follows covers one T cell receptor (beta chain) sequence. This clone turned up a few times. No antigen is known for it. No base quality values were provided; no much bigger clone lies one nucleotide off. This sample was taken from a study of CD8+ T cells in alopecia areata (dated by TCRdb to about 2018). Background for the entire study: The treated patients took part in an open-label pilot trial in which moderate-to-severe alopecia areata was treated with oral tofacitinib at 5 to 10 mg twice daily. Tofacitinib was administered for 6 to 18 months, and 6 months of follow-up off drug were then conducted to assess delayed response and recurrence. Disease severity in treated patients was measured with the SALT score, which quantifies the percentage of affected scalp surface area. High-throughput TCRbeta sequencing was used to examine T cell clonal expansion in alopecia areata in both the C3H/HeJ mouse model and human patients. In humans, TCRbeta sequencing was performed on scalp tissue and on sorted CD4+ and CD8+ peripheral blood T cells from healthy controls and from patients with patchy or totalis/universalis alopecia areata. Biopsies were taken from tofacitinib-treated patients at baseline and again at 4 and 24 weeks into treatment, and several of those patients also had a later scalp biopsy. Scalp clonality was compared among normal scalp (n=4), patchy alopecia areata scalp (n=8), and alopecia totalis/universalis scalp (n=8). The RNA source kit depended on sample type: the PAXgene miRNA kit for fixed scalp, the miRNeasy kit for PBMCs, and the RNeasy kit for mouse skin. TCRbeta CDR3 regions were amplified by immunoSEQ multiplex PCR with 35 Vbeta forward and 13 Jbeta reverse primers.

The paper's findings and limits, for the study overall: During tofacitinib treatment, many expanded lesional clones stuck around in both scalp and blood, and this persistence may partly explain why relapse happens after treatment is stopped. Unlike mouse skin, which is dominated by gammadelta T cells, normal human skin has resident alphabeta T cells that are also sequenced, and this complicates analysis of the scalp TCR repertoire. Tofacitinib significantly lowered scalp clonality and the number of expanded CD8+ clones among the top 100 scalp clones. Shared TCR sequences between patients were less evident than in mice, which may be partly attributable to HLA diversity in the patient population. Compared with normal scalp, lesional scalp had higher clonality and more expanded CD8+ clones, particularly in alopecia totalis/universalis, a pattern that suggests antigenic drive. Because the treated cohort was small and had only one nonresponder, larger studies are needed to examine links between baseline CD8+ expansion and response.

Relative to germline, V is 4 bases shorter and J is 0 bases shorter, with 9 bases between their ends. Counted from cysteine to phenylalanine, this CDR3 has 15 amino acids. The CDR3 DNA has 45 bases and is translated from base 1. CDR1 and CDR2 were assigned from the germline V gene as SGHVS and FNYEAQ. The receptor library was made with the immunoSEQ multiplex PCR assay. RNA was extracted from all samples and reverse transcribed into cDNA as template for TCR sequencing. First-strand cDNA was synthesized with SuperScript III using a 2:1 mix of oligo-dT and random hexamers. A synthetic immune receptor repertoire was used to assess amplification bias, and residual bias was removed computationally. Regarding the original processing steps: Raw reads were preprocessed to remove errors, and CDR3 was defined by IMGT conventions from the conserved cysteine to phenylalanine. Clonality was computed as 1 minus the Shannon entropy, with the entropy normalized by log2 of the number of productive unique TCRs. Whether scalp clones were CD4 or CD8 was inferred by matching scalp TCRbeta sequences against CD4 and CD8 repertoires sorted from blood. In its TCRdb copy, this immuneACCESS table keeps in-frame sequences only and misses some clones. Where compared with another copy, unresolved V genes explain less than half of these, and the others have no known cause. The V and J calls and the clone size are those of that table, but D and trimming were determined from the DNA. Present in this sample are about 200,000 clones, 60% of which were seen just once. In total, the top ten clones hold 1% of the sample.

What this sample's time point label stands for: 24 weeks on oral tofacitinib. Taken with the paper, the label for treatment or condition translates to: oral pan-JAK inhibitor, 5-10 mg twice daily. From alopecia areata patients, peripheral blood was collected along with lesional scalp punch biopsies. PBMCs were isolated by density centrifugation and stained for CD3, CD4 and CD8, and CD4+ and CD8+ T cells were sorted on a FACSAria. This specimen consisted of CD4+ T cells sorted from blood, obtained at week 24, from a patient treated with tofacitinib. The receptor was isolated from a human donor with alopecia areata. This receptor chain uses TRBV7-6 and TRBJ1-4; the D region possibly corresponds to TRBD1 (5 bases align). The DNA sequence follows: TGTGCCAGCAGCTCTCAGGGTACAACTAATGAAAAACTGTTTTTT. This gives the protein CASSSQGTTNEKLFF.